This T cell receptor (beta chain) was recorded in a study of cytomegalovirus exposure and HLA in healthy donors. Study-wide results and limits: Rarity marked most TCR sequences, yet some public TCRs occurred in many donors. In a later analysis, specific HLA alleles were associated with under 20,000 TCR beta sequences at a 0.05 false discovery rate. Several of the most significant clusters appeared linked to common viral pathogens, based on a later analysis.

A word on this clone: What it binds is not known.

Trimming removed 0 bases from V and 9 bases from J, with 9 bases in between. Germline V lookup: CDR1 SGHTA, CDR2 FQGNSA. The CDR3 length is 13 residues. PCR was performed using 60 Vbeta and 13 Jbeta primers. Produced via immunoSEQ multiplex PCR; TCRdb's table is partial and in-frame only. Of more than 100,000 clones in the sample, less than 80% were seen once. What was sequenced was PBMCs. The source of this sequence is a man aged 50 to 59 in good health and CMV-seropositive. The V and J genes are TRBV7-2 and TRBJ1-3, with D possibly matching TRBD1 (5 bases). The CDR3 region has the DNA TGTGCCAGCAGCTTAGCCCAAGACAGCACCATATATTTT. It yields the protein CASSLAQDSTIYF.